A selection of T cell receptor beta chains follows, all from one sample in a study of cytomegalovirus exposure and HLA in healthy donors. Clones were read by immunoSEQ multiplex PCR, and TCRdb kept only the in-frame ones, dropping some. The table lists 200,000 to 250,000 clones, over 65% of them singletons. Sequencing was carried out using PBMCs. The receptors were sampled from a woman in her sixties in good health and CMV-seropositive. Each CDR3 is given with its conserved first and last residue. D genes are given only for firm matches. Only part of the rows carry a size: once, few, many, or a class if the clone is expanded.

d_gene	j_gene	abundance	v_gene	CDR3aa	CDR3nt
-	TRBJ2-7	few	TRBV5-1	CASSFVNQGFSYEQYF	TGCGCCAGCAGCTTCGTAAATCAGGGCTTCTCCTACGAGCAGTACTTC
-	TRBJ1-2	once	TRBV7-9	CSSSRQDYGYTF	TGTTCCAGCAGCCGTCAGGACTATGGCTACACCTTC
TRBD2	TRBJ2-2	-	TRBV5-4	CATLAGTGELFF	TGTGCCACCTTAGCGGGCACCGGGGAGCTGTTTTTT
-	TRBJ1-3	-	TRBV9	CASSERTRGNTIYF	TGTGCCAGCAGCGAAAGGACCCGCGGGAACACCATATATTTT
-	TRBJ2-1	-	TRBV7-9	CSSRGLYNEQFF	TGTTCCAGCAGGGGACTCTACAATGAGCAGTTCTTC
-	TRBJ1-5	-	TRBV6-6	CASCRGDGNQPQHF	TGTGCCAGCTGCCGGGGGGACGGCAATCAGCCCCAGCATTTT
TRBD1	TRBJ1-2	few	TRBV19	CASSILGTGLYGYTF	TGTGCCAGTAGTATTTTAGGGACAGGGCTCTATGGCTACACCTTC
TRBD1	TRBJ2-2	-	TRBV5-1	CASSSTGAGSGELFF	TGCGCCAGCAGTTCTACAGGGGCAGGGTCCGGGGAGCTGTTTTTT
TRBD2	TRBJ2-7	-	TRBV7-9	CSSSLALASGGLSYEQYF	TGTTCCAGCAGCTTAGCGTTGGCTAGCGGGGGCCTCTCCTACGAGCAGTACTTC
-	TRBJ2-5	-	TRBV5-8	CASSLVRVAKETQYF	TGTGCCAGCAGCTTGGTCAGGGTCGCAAAAGAGACCCAGTACTTC
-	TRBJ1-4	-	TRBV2	CASRPGSTNEKLFF	TGTGCCAGCCGCCCGGGGTCAACTAATGAAAAACTGTTTTTT
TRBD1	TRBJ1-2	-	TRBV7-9	CASSLGQGFGYTF	TGTGCCAGCAGCTTGGGACAGGGTTTTGGCTACACCTTC
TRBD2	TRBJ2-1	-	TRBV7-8	CASSSGNNEQFF	TGTGCCAGCTCTAGCGGGAACAATGAGCAGTTCTTC
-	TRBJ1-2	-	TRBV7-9	CASSLSYGYTF	TGTGCCAGCAGCCTTTCCTATGGCTACACCTTC
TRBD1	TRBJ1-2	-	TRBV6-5	CASRRQGIYYGYTF	TGTGCCAGCAGAAGACAGGGAATTTACTATGGCTACACCTTC
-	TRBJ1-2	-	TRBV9	CASSAQSGGAGYGYTF	TGTGCCAGCAGCGCCCAGTCGGGGGGGGCGGGATATGGCTACACCTTC
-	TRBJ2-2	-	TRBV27	CASTLTGGETGELFF	TGTGCCAGCACTCTAACCGGCGGGGAAACCGGGGAGCTGTTTTTT
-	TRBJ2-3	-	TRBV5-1	CASSLGGRGTDTQYF	TGCGCCAGCAGCTTGGGGGGCCGGGGCACAGATACGCAGTATTTT
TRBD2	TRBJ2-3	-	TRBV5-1	CASSRDYFSTDTQYF	TGCGCCAGCAGCCGGGACTACTTTAGCACAGATACGCAGTATTTT
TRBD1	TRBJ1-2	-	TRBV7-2	CASSPTVRGHGYTF	TGTGCCAGCAGCCCCACGGTGAGGGGGCATGGCTACACCTTC
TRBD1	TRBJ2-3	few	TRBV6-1	CASRRSGQGDNTQYF	TGTGCCAGCAGGAGATCGGGACAGGGGGACAATACGCAGTATTTT
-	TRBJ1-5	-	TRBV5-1	CASSLGHDNQPQHF	TGCGCCAGCAGCTTAGGACACGACAATCAGCCCCAGCATTTT
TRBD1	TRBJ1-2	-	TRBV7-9	CASSLGGQEKKGYTF	TGTGCCAGCAGCTTAGGCGGACAGGAGAAGAAAGGCTACACCTTC
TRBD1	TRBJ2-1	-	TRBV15	CATSRDRDRGRSYGEQFF	TGTGCCACCAGCAGAGATAGGGACAGGGGGCGAAGTTATGGTGAGCAGTTCTTC
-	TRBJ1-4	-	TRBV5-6	CASSLGKGGYNANEKLFF	TGTGCCAGCAGCTTAGGGAAGGGAGGATATAACGCTAATGAAAAACTGTTTTTT
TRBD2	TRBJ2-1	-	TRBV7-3	CASSATSGGYNEQFF	TGTGCCAGCAGCGCCACTAGCGGGGGGTACAATGAGCAGTTCTTC